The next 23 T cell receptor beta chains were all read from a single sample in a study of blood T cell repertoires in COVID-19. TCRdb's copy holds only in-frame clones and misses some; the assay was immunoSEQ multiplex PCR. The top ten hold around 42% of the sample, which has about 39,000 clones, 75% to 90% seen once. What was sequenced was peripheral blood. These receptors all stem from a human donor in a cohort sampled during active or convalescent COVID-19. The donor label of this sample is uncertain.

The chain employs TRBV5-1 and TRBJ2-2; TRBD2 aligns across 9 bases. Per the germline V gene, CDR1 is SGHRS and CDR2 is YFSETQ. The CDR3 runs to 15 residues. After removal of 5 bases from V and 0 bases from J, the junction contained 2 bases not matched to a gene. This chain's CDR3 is CASRTSGANTGELFF. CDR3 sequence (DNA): TGCGCCAGCAGGACTAGCGGCGCGAACACCGGGGAGCTGTTTTTT.

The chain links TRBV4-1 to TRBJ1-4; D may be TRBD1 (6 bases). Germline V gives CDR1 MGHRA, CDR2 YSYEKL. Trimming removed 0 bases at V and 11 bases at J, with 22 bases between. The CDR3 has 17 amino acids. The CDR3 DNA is TGCGCCAGCAGCCAAGAAGTATCTGTCGGGGGGCTCGGGAAACTGTTTTTT. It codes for CASSQEVSVGGLGKLFF.

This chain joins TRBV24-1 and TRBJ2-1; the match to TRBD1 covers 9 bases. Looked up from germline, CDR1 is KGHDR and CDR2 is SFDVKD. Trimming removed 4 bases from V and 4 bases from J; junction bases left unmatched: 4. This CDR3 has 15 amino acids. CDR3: CATSDRGQGYNEQFF. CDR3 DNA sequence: TGTGCCACCAGTGACCGCGGACAGGGGTACAATGAGCAGTTCTTC.

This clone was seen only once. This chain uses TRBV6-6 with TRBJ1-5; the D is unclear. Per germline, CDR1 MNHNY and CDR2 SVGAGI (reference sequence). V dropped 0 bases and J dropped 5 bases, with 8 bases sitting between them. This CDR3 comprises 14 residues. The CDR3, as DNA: TGTGCCAGCAGTTACTCGGGGAGTTATCAGCCCCAGCATTTT. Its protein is CASSYSGSYQPQHF.

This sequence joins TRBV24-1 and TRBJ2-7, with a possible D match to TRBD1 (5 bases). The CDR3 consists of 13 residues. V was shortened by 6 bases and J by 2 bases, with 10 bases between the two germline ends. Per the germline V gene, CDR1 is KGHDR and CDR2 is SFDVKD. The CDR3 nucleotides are TGTGCCACCAGTCAGGGCGGAACCTACGAGCAGTACTTC. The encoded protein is CATSQGGTYEQYF.

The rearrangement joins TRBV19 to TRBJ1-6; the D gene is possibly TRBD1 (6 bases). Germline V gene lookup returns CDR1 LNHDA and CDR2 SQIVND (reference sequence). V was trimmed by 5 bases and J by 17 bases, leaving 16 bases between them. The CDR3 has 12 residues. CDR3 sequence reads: CASSALRGYFHF. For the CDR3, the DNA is TGTGCCAGTAGTGCTCTCAGGGGCTACTTCCACTTT.

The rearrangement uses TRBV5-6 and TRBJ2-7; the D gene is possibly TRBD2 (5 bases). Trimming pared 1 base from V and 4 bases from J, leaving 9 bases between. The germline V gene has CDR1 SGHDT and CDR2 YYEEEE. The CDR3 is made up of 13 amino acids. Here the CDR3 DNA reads TGTGCCAGCAGCTTGAAGCCGGGGTACGAGCAGTACTTC. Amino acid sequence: CASSLKPGYEQYF.

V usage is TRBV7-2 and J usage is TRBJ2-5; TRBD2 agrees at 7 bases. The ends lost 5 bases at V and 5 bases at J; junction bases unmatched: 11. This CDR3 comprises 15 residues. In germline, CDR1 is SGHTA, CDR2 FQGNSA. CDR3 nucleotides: TGTGCCAGCAGCCCCAACCCTAGCGGTGTCGAGACCCAGTACTTC. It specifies CASSPNPSGVETQYF.

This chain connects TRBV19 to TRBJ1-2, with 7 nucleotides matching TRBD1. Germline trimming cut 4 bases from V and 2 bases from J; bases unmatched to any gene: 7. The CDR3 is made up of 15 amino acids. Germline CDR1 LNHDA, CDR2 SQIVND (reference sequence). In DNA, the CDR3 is TGTGCCAGTAGTAGTCCCAGGGGGAAGAACTATGGCTACACCTTC. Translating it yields CASSSPRGKNYGYTF.

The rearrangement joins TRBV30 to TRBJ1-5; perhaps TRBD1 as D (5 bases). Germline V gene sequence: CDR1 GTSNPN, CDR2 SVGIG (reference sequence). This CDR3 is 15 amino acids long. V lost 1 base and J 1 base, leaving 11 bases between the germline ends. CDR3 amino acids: CAWSADGGSNQPQHF. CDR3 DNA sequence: TGTGCCTGGAGTGCCGATGGGGGGAGCAATCAGCCCCAGCATTTT.

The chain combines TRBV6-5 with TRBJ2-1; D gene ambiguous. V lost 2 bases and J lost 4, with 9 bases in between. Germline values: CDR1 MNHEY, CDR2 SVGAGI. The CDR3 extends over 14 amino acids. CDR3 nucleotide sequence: TGTGCCAGCAGTTACCTAGACCGTTACAATGAGCAGTTCTTC. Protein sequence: CASSYLDRYNEQFF.

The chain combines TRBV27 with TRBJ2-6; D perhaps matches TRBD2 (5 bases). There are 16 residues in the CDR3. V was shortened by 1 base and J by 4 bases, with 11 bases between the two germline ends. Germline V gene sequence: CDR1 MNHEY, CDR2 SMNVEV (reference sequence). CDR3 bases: TGTGCCAGCAGTTTATGGCGAGGGTTCGGGGCCAACGTCCTGACTTTC. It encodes CASSLWRGFGANVLTF. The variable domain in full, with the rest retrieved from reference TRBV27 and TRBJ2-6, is EAQVTQNPRYLITVTGKKLTVTCSQNMNHEYMSWYRQDPGLGLRQIYYSMNVEVTDKGDVPEGYKVSRKEKRNFPLILESPSPNQTSLYFCASSLWRGFGANVLTFGAGSRLTVL.

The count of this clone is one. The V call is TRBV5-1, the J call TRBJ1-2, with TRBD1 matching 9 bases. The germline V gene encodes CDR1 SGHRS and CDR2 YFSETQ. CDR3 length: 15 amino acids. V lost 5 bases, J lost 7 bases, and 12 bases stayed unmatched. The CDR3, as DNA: TGCGCCAGCAGGAGGGAACAGGGGGCCCCTGGTGGCTACACCTTC. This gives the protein CASRREQGAPGGYTF.

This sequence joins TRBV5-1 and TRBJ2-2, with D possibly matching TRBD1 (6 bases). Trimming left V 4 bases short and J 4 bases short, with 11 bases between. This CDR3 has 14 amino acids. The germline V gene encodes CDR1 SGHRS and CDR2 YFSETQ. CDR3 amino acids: CASSIPRGTGELFF. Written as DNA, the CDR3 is TGCGCCAGCAGCATACCCAGGGGCACCGGGGAGCTGTTTTTT.

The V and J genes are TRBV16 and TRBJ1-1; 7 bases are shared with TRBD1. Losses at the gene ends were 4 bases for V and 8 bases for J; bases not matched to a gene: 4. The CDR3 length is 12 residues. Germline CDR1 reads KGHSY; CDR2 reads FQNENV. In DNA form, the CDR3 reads TGTGCCAGCAGCCCACAGGGGCCCGAAGCTTTCTTT. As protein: CASSPQGPEAFF.

CDR3 amino acids: CATSDSSQERRQPQHF. CDR3 sequence (DNA): TGTGCCACCAGTGATTCGTCACAGGAGAGGCGGCAGCCCCAGCATTTT. The V call is TRBV24-1, the J call TRBJ1-5, with a weak D call TRBD1 (5 bases). In germline, CDR1 is KGHDR, CDR2 SFDVKD. V lost 2 bases and J 7 bases, leaving 17 bases between the germline ends. The CDR3 loop spans 16 amino acids.

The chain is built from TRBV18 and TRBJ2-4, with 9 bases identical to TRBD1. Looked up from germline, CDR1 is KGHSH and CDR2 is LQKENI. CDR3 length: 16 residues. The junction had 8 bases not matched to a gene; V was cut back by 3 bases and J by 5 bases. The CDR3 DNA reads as TGTGCCAGCTCACCCGGAACAGGGGGCGCCCAAAACATTCAGTACTTC. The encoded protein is CASSPGTGGAQNIQYF.

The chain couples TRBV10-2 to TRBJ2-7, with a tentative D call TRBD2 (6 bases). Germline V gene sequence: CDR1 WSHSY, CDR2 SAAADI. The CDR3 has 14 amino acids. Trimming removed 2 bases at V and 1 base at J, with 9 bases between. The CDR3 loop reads CASSEGGRSYEQYF. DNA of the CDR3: TGCGCCAGCAGTGAGGGGGGGAGATCCTACGAGCAGTACTTC.

CDR3 amino acids: CASRRQAQGTQYF. DNA of the CDR3: TGTGCCAGCAGAAGACAGGCCCAGGGGACCCAGTACTTC. This chain links TRBV6-5 with TRBJ2-5; tentatively, D is TRBD1 (6 bases). The V end was cut by 6 bases, the J end by 7 bases, with 15 bases between. Germline V gives CDR1 MNHEY, CDR2 SVGAGI. The CDR3 is 13 amino acids.

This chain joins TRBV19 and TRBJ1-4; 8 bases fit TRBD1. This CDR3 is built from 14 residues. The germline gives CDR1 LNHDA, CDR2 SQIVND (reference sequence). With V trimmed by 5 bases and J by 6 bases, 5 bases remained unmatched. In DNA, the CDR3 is TGTGCCAGTAGTCCTACAGGGGGTTATGAAAAACTGTTTTTT. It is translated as CASSPTGGYEKLFF. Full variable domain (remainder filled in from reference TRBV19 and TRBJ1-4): DGGITQSPKYLFRKEGQNVTLSCEQNLNHDAMYWYRQDPGQGLRLIYYSQIVNDFQKGDIAEGYSVSREKKESFPLTVTSAQKNPTAFYLCASSPTGGYEKLFFGSGTQLSVL.

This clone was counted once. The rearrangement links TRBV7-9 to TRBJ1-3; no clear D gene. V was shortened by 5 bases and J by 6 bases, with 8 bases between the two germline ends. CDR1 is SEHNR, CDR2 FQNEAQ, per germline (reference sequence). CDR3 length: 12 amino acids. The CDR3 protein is CASSPSANTIYF. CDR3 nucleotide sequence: TGTGCCAGCAGCCCCAGCGCAAACACCATATATTTT.

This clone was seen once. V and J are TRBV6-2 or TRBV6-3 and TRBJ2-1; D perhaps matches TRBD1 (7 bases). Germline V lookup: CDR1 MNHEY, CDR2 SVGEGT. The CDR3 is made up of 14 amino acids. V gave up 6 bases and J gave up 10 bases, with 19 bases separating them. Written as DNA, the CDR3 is TGTGCCAGCAGCAGGGGGGACAGCGTCGACGAGCAGTTCTTC. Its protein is CASSRGDSVDEQFF.

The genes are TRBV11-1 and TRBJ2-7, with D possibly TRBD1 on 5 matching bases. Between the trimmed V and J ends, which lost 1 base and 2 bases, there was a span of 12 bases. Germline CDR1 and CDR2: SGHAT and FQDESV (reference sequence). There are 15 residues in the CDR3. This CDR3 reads CASSLEQVVTYEQYF. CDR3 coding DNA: TGTGCCAGCAGCTTAGAACAGGTAGTAACCTACGAGCAGTACTTC.